The entry below describes one T cell receptor beta chain. The assay was immunoSEQ multiplex PCR, and TCRdb's table has in-frame clones only and misses some. This sample has 170,000 or so clones, with more than 90% found just once. Germline V gene sequence: CDR1 SGHDN, CDR2 FVKESK. The CDR3 extends over 16 amino acids. Between the trimmed V and J ends, which lost 0 bases and 9 bases, there was a span of 18 bases. The data belong to a study of control samples from healthy donors and cancer patients. The V and J genes are TRBV14 and TRBJ1-5; D gene ambiguous. The TCR comes from a man in his thirties or forties in good health. The sequencing input was blood. CDR3 sequence: CASSQERNPKGGPQHF. The DNA for the CDR3 is TGTGCCAGCAGCCAAGAAAGGAACCCCAAAGGAGGGCCCCAGCATTTT.